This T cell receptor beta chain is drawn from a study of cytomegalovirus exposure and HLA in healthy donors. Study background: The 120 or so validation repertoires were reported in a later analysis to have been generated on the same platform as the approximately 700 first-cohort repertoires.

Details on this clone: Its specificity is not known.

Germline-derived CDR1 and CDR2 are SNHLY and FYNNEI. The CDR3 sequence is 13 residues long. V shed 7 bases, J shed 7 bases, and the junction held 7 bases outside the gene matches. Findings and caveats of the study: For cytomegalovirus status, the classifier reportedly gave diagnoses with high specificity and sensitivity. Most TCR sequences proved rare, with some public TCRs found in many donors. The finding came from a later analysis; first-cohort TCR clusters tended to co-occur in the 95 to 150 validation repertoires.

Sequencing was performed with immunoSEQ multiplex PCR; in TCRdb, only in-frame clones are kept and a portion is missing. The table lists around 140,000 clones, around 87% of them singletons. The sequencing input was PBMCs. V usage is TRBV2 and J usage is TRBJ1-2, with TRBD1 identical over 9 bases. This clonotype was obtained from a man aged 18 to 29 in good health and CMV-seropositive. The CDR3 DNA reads TGTGCCAGCACTACTCGACAGGGGGGTGGCTACACCTTC. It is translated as CASTTRQGGGYTF.